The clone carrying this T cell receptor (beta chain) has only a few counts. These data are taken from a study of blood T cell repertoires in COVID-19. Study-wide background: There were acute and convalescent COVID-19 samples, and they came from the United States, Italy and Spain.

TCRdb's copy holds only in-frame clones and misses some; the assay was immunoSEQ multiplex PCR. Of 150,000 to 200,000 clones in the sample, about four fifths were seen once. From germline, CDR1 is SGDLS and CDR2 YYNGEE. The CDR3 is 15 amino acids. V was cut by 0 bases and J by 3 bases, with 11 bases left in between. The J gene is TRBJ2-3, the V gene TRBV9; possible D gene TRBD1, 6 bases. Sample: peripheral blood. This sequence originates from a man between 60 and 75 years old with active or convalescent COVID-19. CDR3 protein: CASSVDYRATDTQYF. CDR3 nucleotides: TGTGCCAGCAGCGTAGATTACAGGGCTACAGATACGCAGTATTTT.